This is a list of T cell receptor beta chains from one sample in a study of blood T cell dynamics during melanoma immunotherapy. Some clones are missing from TCRdb's copy, which holds only in-frame ones; the method was immunoSEQ multiplex PCR. In the table there are about 11,000 clones, about 80% of which are singletons. Material: blood, obtained from a patient treated with checkpoint blockade. The receptors shown here come from a human donor with melanoma. Each CDR3 is given with its conserved first and last residue. D genes are given only for firm matches. Clone sizes are given selectively: once, few, many, or a class where the clone is expanded.

V: TRBV18; J: TRBJ2-7; length: 15; D: TRBD2; size: .; CDR3: CAGSGVSGFSYEQYF; DNA: TGTGCCGGCTCAGGTGTTAGCGGGTTCTCCTACGAGCAGTACTTC
V: TRBV30; J: TRBJ2-3; length: 14; D: .; size: .; CDR3: CAWSSYVGGNTQYF; DNA: TGTGCCTGGAGTAGTTACGTGGGGGGAAATACGCAGTATTTT
V: TRBV28; J: TRBJ2-3; length: 16; D: .; size: .; CDR3: CASSPRGGTLRDTQYF; DNA: TGTGCCAGCAGTCCCAGGGGGGGGACACTCCGGGATACGCAGTATTTT
V: TRBV7-8; J: TRBJ1-6; length: 16; D: .; size: .; CDR3: CASSWGTDGTNSPLHF; DNA: TGTGCCAGCAGCTGGGGGACGGACGGAACTAATTCACCCCTCCACTTT
V: TRBV28; J: TRBJ1-3; length: 15; D: .; size: once; CDR3: CASSSHESSGNTIYF; DNA: TGTGCCAGCAGTTCCCACGAGAGCTCTGGAAACACCATATATTTT
V: TRBV30; J: TRBJ2-5; length: 16; D: TRBD2; size: .; CDR3: CASSSWTSGSMETQYF; DNA: TGTGCCAGTAGTAGCTGGACTAGCGGGAGCATGGAGACCCAGTACTTC
V: TRBV6-4; J: TRBJ1-1; length: 13; D: .; size: .; CDR3: CASSNTRNTEAFF; DNA: TGTGCCAGCAGCAACACGAGGAACACTGAAGCTTTCTTT
V: TRBV2; J: TRBJ2-1; length: 14; D: TRBD1; size: .; CDR3: CASRQGITYNEQFF; DNA: TGTGCCAGTAGACAGGGGATAACCTACAATGAGCAGTTCTTC
V: TRBV2; J: TRBJ2-1; length: 14; D: TRBD2; size: .; CDR3: CASSPGTSVGEQFF; DNA: TGTGCCAGCAGTCCCGGGACTAGCGTGGGTGAGCAGTTCTTC
V: TRBV4-1; J: TRBJ1-2; length: 15; D: TRBD1; size: .; CDR3: CASSQAGTGTVGYTF; DNA: TGCGCCAGCAGCCAAGCCGGGACAGGGACTGTCGGCTACACCTTC
V: TRBV25-1; J: TRBJ1-5; length: 15; D: .; size: .; CDR3: CASSESGRPGEPQHF; DNA: TGTGCCAGCAGTGAATCAGGCAGGCCCGGGGAGCCCCAGCATTTT
V: TRBV11-2; J: TRBJ2-1; length: 16; D: .; size: few; CDR3: CASSLRDGGFSNEQFF; DNA: TGTGCCAGCAGCTTACGAGACGGAGGGTTTTCGAATGAGCAGTTCTTC
V: TRBV4-2; J: TRBJ2-3; length: 13; D: .; size: .; CDR3: CASSQTGRDTQYF; DNA: TGTGCCAGCAGCCAAACAGGGCGGGATACGCAGTATTTT
V: TRBV9; J: TRBJ2-5; length: 14; D: .; size: .; CDR3: CASSPAEGRETQYF; DNA: TGTGCCAGCAGCCCCGCCGAAGGACGAGAGACCCAGTACTTC
V: TRBV11-3; J: TRBJ2-2; length: 12; D: .; size: .; CDR3: CASSRDTGELFF; DNA: TGTGCCAGCAGCCGGGACACCGGGGAGCTGTTTTTT
V: TRBV7-6; J: TRBJ2-3; length: 16; D: .; size: .; CDR3: CASSLEGWGGKNTQYF; DNA: TGTGCCAGCAGCTTAGAAGGATGGGGTGGAAAAAATACGCAGTATTTT
V: TRBV28; J: TRBJ1-3; length: 15; D: .; size: once; CDR3: CASRLTETSGNTIYF; DNA: TGTGCCAGCAGATTGACAGAGACCTCTGGAAACACCATATATTTT
V: TRBV6-6; J: TRBJ1-5; length: 14; D: TRBD1; size: .; CDR3: CASSFRQGSQPQHF; DNA: TGTGCCAGCAGTTTCAGACAGGGTAGTCAGCCCCAGCATTTT
V: TRBV6-9; J: TRBJ2-5; length: 15; D: TRBD2; size: once; CDR3: CASTSTAGVEETQYF; DNA: TGTGCCAGCACCAGCACAGCGGGAGTTGAAGAGACCCAGTACTTC
V: TRBV29-1; J: TRBJ2-5; length: 16; D: TRBD2; size: .; CDR3: CSVASGLAGGRETQYF; DNA: TGCAGCGTTGCCTCGGGACTAGCGGGAGGGCGAGAGACCCAGTACTTC
V: TRBV7-8; J: TRBJ1-2; length: 17; D: .; size: .; CDR3: CASSLTGMAGANYGYTF; DNA: TGTGCCAGCAGCTTAACGGGGATGGCAGGGGCTAACTATGGCTACACCTTC
V: TRBV5-4; J: TRBJ1-3; length: 15; D: .; size: .; CDR3: CASSPGLYSGNTIYF; DNA: TGTGCCAGCAGCCCGGGACTTTACTCTGGAAACACCATATATTTT
V: TRBV7-3; J: TRBJ1-1; length: 13; D: .; size: once; CDR3: CASSLRAGDEAFF; DNA: TGTGCCAGCAGCTTAAGGGCGGGGGATGAAGCTTTCTTT
V: TRBV9; J: TRBJ1-1; length: 14; D: .; size: .; CDR3: CASSVVGGSTEAFF; DNA: TGTGCCAGCAGCGTAGTGGGGGGAAGCACTGAAGCTTTCTTT
V: TRBV16; J: TRBJ2-7; length: 15; D: .; size: once; CDR3: CASSRGGLNSYEQYF; DNA: TGTGCCAGCAGCCGAGGGGGACTCAACTCCTACGAGCAGTACTTC
V: TRBV11-2; J: TRBJ1-5; length: 15; D: .; size: .; CDR3: CASSLRQGGDQPQHF; DNA: TGTGCCAGCAGCTTACGGCAGGGTGGCGATCAGCCCCAGCATTTT
V: TRBV7-8; J: TRBJ1-5; length: 15; D: .; size: .; CDR3: CASSLGQGQDQPQHF; DNA: TGTGCCAGCAGCTTAGGTCAGGGTCAGGATCAGCCCCAGCATTTT
V: TRBV10-1; J: TRBJ2-2; length: 13; D: .; size: .; CDR3: CASSATDTGELFF; DNA: TGCGCCAGCAGTGCCACGGACACCGGGGAGCTGTTTTTT
V: TRBV7-2; J: TRBJ2-5; length: 13; D: .; size: .; CDR3: CASRWDGQETQYF; DNA: TGTGCCAGCAGATGGGACGGCCAAGAGACCCAGTACTTC
V: TRBV20-1; J: TRBJ2-1; length: 11; D: .; size: .; CDR3: CSATRVAEQFF; DNA: TGCAGTGCCACTCGGGTTGCTGAGCAGTTCTTC
V: TRBV5-1; J: TRBJ2-1; length: 18; D: TRBD2; size: .; CDR3: CASSNYIGTGTRTNEQFF; DNA: TGCGCCAGCAGCAACTATATCGGAACCGGGACTAGGACGAATGAGCAGTTCTTC
V: TRBV27; J: TRBJ2-1; length: 17; D: TRBD2; size: .; CDR3: CASSSPHLAGGPHEQFF; DNA: TGTGCCAGCAGTTCACCCCACCTAGCGGGAGGGCCCCATGAGCAGTTCTTC
V: TRBV27; J: TRBJ1-2; length: 15; D: .; size: .; CDR3: CASSFFPPSGVGYTF; DNA: TGTGCCAGCAGTTTCTTCCCGCCCTCGGGTGTTGGCTACACCTTC
V: TRBV5-1; J: TRBJ1-2; length: 14; D: .; size: .; CDR3: CASSLEGGHSGYTF; DNA: TGCGCCAGCAGCTTGGAAGGGGGGCACAGTGGCTACACCTTC
V: TRBV14; J: TRBJ2-6; length: 16; D: .; size: once; CDR3: CASSHLTGSGANVLTF; DNA: TGTGCCAGCAGCCACCTGACAGGCTCTGGGGCCAACGTCCTGACTTTC
V: TRBV30; J: TRBJ1-2; length: 14; D: TRBD1; size: .; CDR3: CAWRRADREEGYTF; DNA: TGTGCCTGGAGGCGAGCCGACAGGGAAGAAGGCTACACCTTC
V: TRBV6-1; J: TRBJ1-5; length: 13; D: .; size: .; CDR3: CASSEGQTQPQHF; DNA: TGTGCCAGCAGTGAAGGTCAGACTCAGCCCCAGCATTTT
V: TRBV4-2; J: TRBJ1-3; length: 16; D: .; size: few; CDR3: CASSEVLSRTGNTIYF; DNA: TGTGCCAGCAGCGAAGTCTTATCCAGAACTGGAAACACCATATATTTT
V: TRBV19; J: TRBJ2-1; length: 14; D: .; size: .; CDR3: CASSIAGAYNEQFF; DNA: TGTGCCAGTAGTATAGCAGGGGCCTACAATGAGCAGTTCTTC
V: TRBV9; J: TRBJ1-3; length: 16; D: .; size: .; CDR3: CASSGSPGFSGNTIYF; DNA: TGTGCCAGCAGCGGCTCTCCGGGATTCTCTGGAAACACCATATATTTT